These 21 T cell receptor beta chains came from one sample sequenced in a study of long-term antiretroviral therapy in people with HIV. Researchers report immunoSEQ v3.0 was run at survey level. Assay: immunoSEQ multiplex PCR; the TCRdb copy retains only in-frame clones and omits some. The sample lists roughly 3,500 clones, over 75% seen once, with roughly 4% in the top ten. The sequenced sample was unsorted PBMCs, obtained 0.3 years after starting antiretroviral therapy. Every receptor here comes from a woman between 45 and 60 years old with HIV.

The chain has TRBV27 and TRBJ2-5; D is possibly TRBD2 (6 bases). V shed 6 bases and J shed 2 bases, with 13 bases lying between them. Germline V gives CDR1 MNHEY, CDR2 SMNVEV (reference sequence). The CDR3 runs to 14 residues. In nucleotides, the CDR3 is TGTGCCAGCAGAAACGGGGGACTTCAAGAGACCCAGTACTTC. Translation gives CASRNGGLQETQYF.

The chain combines TRBV4-3 with TRBJ1-1; D is undetermined. The germline gives CDR1 LGHNA, CDR2 YSLEER. Trimming removed 0 bases at V and 4 bases at J, with 12 bases between. CDR3 length equals 15 residues. The CDR3 loop reads CASSQDYIGVTEAFF. The CDR3 DNA sequence: TGCGCCAGCAGCCAAGATTATATTGGGGTCACTGAAGCTTTCTTT.

The J gene is TRBJ1-3, the V gene TRBV21-1. TRBV21-1 constitutes a pseudogene. The CDR3 spans 16 residues. The CDR3 nucleotides are TGTGCCAGCAGGGAGCGGCTACAACACGCACGAAACACCATATATTTT. Translated, it gives CASRERLQHARNTIYF.

The genes are TRBV1 and TRBJ2-3; the DNA was not used to check the table's D call, TRBD2. TRBV1 is flagged as a pseudogene. The CDR3 extends over 16 amino acids. This chain's CDR3 is CTSGETSGGPTDTQYF. The CDR3 DNA follows: TGCACCAGCGGAGAAACTAGCGGGGGACCCACAGATACGCAGTATTTT.

This chain uses TRBV5-4 with TRBJ2-2; weak D call: TRBD1 (6 bases). This CDR3 comprises 14 residues. The germline V gene encodes CDR1 SGHNT and CDR2 YYREEE (reference sequence). The germline V and J ends were trimmed by 1 base and 5 bases, with 9 bases remaining between them. Here the CDR3 DNA reads TGTGCCAGCAGCTTGAACAGGGAAACCGGGGAGCTGTTTTTT. Its translation: CASSLNRETGELFF.

This chain links TRBV4-2 with TRBJ2-1; 10 nucleotides align to TRBD2. CDR1 and CDR2 (germline): LGHNA, YNFKEQ. The CDR3 runs to 18 residues. J was trimmed by 9 bases and V by 4 bases; bases with no gene match: 18. Here the CDR3 DNA reads TGTGCCAGCAGCCCCTTACCTGAGGCAGCGGGGGGGAACGGTGAGCAGTTCTTC. Translation gives CASSPLPEAAGGNGEQFF.

This rearrangement joins TRBV4-2 to TRBJ2-5; D perhaps matches TRBD2 (5 bases). V was pared by 0 bases and J by 4 bases, with 9 bases between. This CDR3 is 14 amino acids long. CDR1 is LGHNA and CDR2 is YNFKEQ in the germline V gene. The CDR3 loop is CASSQERARETQYF. The CDR3 nucleotides read TGTGCCAGCAGCCAAGAGCGGGCCCGAGAGACCCAGTACTTC.

This sequence joins TRBV4-2 and TRBJ1-3, with D unclear. This CDR3 is built from 18 residues. Germline lookup yields CDR1 LGHNA and CDR2 YNFKEQ. The ends were cut back, 1 base at V and 0 bases at J, with 16 bases in the middle. CDR3 amino acids: CASSQASPPLRSGNTIYF. CDR3 bases: TGTGCCAGCAGCCAAGCGTCCCCCCCCCTACGCTCTGGAAACACCATATATTTT.

The chain links TRBV2 to TRBJ2-1, with no clear D. Deletions cut 6 bases from V and 8 bases from J, with 8 bases between. CDR3 size: 11 residues. Germline-derived CDR1 and CDR2 are SNHLY and FYNNEI. Written as DNA, the CDR3 is TGTGCCAGCAGCCTGCGCGATGAGCAGTTCTTC. Translation: CASSLRDEQFF.

The chain employs TRBV27 and TRBJ2-5, with 10 bases that match TRBD1. The V segment lost 3 bases and the J segment 1 base; nucleotides outside the gene matches: 2. This CDR3 contains 15 residues. The germline V gene encodes CDR1 MNHEY and CDR2 SMNVEV (reference sequence). The CDR3 sequence: CASSFWTGGQETQYF. Written as DNA, the CDR3 is TGTGCCAGCAGTTTCTGGACAGGGGGCCAAGAGACCCAGTACTTC.

The chain couples TRBV5-6 to TRBJ1-6; TRBD1 matches 8 bases. CDR1 is SGHDT, CDR2 YYEEEE, per germline. The V and J ends lost 0 bases and 7 bases, in that order; junction bases with no gene match: 3. The CDR3 spans 15 residues. The CDR3 reads CASSLGQGLNSPLHF. For the CDR3, the DNA is TGTGCCAGCAGCTTGGGACAGGGGCTGAATTCACCCCTCCACTTT.

The rearrangement joins TRBV19 to TRBJ1-5, with D possibly being TRBD1 (6 bases). This CDR3 has 14 amino acids. Germline V gene data show CDR1 as LNHDA and CDR2 as SQIVND (reference sequence). V dropped 5 bases and J dropped 7 bases, with 15 bases sitting between them. In DNA, the CDR3 is TGTGCCAGTAGTCCCCGACAGGTTGAACAGCCCCAGCATTTT. This encodes CASSPRQVEQPQHF.

The chain uses TRBV10-3 and TRBJ2-7, with D perhaps TRBD1 or TRBD2 (6 bases each). The CDR3 sequence is 15 residues long. V lost 4 bases to trimming and J lost 6 bases, with 19 bases between them. In germline, CDR1 is ENHRY, CDR2 SYGVKD. This CDR3 reads CAISAQGRGDGEQYF. DNA of the CDR3: TGTGCCATCAGTGCCCAGGGGCGGGGTGACGGCGAGCAGTACTTC.

The gene calls are TRBV2 and TRBJ1-4; D is possibly TRBD1 (6 bases). Germline CDR1 reads SNHLY; CDR2 reads FYNNEI. This CDR3 contains 14 residues. Deletions cut 3 bases from V and 7 bases from J, with 12 bases between. Here the CDR3 DNA reads TGTGCCAGCAGTGATGGACAGCTTTCTGAAAAACTGTTTTTT. Protein: CASSDGQLSEKLFF.

In this sample, this clone turned up once. This chain links TRBV9 with TRBJ2-3; 7 bases fit TRBD1. J lost 6 bases, V lost 0 bases, and 1 base had no gene match. Germline lookup yields CDR1 SGDLS and CDR2 YYNGEE. The CDR3 spans 13 residues. The CDR3 reads CASSVEQGDTQYF. DNA for the CDR3: TGTGCCAGCAGCGTAGAACAGGGGGATACGCAGTATTTT. Supplemented by reference TRBV9 and TRBJ2-3, the full variable domain reads DSGVTQTPKHLITATGQRVTLRCSPRSGDLSVYWYQQSLDQGLQFLIQYYNGEERAKGNILERFSAQQFPDLHSELNLSSLELGDSALYFCASSVEQGDTQYFGPGTRLTVL.

This chain joins TRBV5-1 and TRBJ2-1; 15 bases align to TRBD2. Germline V CDR1 and CDR2: SGHRS, YFSETQ. The CDR3 is 16 residues long. V lost 4 bases, J lost 5 bases, and 4 bases stayed unmatched. The CDR3 is CASSGGTSGGHNEQFF. DNA for the CDR3: TGCGCCAGCAGCGGGGGGACTAGCGGGGGGCACAATGAGCAGTTCTTC.

The gene calls are TRBV11-2 and TRBJ2-5, with D possibly matching TRBD2 (6 bases). The CDR3 totals 14 residues. Germline-derived CDR1 and CDR2 are SGHAT and FQNNGV. The V and J ends lost 4 bases and 2 bases respectively, with 11 bases between them. In nucleotides, the CDR3 is TGTGCCAGCAGCTCTCTGGGAGGACAAGAGACCCAGTACTTC. Its protein is CASSSLGGQETQYF.

This chain uses TRBV7-9 with TRBJ1-1; TRBD1 agrees at 9 bases. Germline V gives CDR1 SEHNR, CDR2 FQNEAQ (reference sequence). V lost 5 bases to trimming and J lost 1 base; unmatched junction nucleotides: 8. The CDR3 consists of 16 residues. In DNA, the CDR3 is TGTGCCAGCAGCCATAGCCCGGGACAGGGGAACACTGAAGCTTTCTTT. Protein sequence: CASSHSPGQGNTEAFF.

This chain links TRBV19 with TRBJ1-1; the D is unclear. The CDR3 loop spans 12 amino acids. V dropped 1 base and J dropped 5 bases, with 5 bases sitting between them. CDR1 is LNHDA and CDR2 is SQIVND in the germline V gene (reference sequence). The CDR3 loop reads CASSIGRTEAFF. The CDR3 nucleotides are TGTGCCAGTAGTATAGGACGAACTGAAGCTTTCTTT. Supplemented by reference TRBV19 and TRBJ1-1, the full variable domain reads DGGITQSPKYLFRKEGQNVTLSCEQNLNHDAMYWYRQDPGQGLRLIYYSQIVNDFQKGDIAEGYSVSREKKESFPLTVTSAQKNPTAFYLCASSIGRTEAFFGQGTRLTVV.

The CDR3 DNA follows: TGTGCCATCAGTGAGGGAACAGGGGGCTATGGCTACACCTTC. It specifies CAISEGTGGYGYTF. This chain joins TRBV10-3 and TRBJ1-2, with 8 nucleotides matching TRBD1. V was pared by 2 bases and J by 4 bases, with 3 bases of the junction left unmatched. CDR3 length equals 14 residues. Germline V gene lookup returns CDR1 ENHRY and CDR2 SYGVKD.

J is TRBJ2-7 and V is TRBV5-1; TRBD1 agrees at 9 bases. Germline values: CDR1 SGHRS, CDR2 YFSETQ. CDR3 length equals 16 residues. With V trimmed by 1 base and J by 4 bases, 9 bases remained unmatched. CDR3: CASSLNTGTGIYEQYF. Here the CDR3 DNA reads TGCGCCAGCAGCTTGAACACAGGGACAGGGATTTACGAGCAGTACTTC.